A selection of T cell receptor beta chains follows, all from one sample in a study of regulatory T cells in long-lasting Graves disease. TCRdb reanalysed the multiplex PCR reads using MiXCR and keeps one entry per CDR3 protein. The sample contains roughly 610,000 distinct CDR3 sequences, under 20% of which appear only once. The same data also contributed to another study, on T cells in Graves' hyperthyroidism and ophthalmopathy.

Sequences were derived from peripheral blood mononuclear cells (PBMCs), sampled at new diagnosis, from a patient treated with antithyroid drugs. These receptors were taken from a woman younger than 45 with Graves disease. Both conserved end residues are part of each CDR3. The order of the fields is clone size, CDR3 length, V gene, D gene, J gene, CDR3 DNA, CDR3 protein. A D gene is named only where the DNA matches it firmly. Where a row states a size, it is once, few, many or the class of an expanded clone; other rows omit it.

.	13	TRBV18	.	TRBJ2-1	TGTGCCAGCTCACCACCGGGTGGGAATGAGCAGTTCTTC	CASSPPGGNEQFF
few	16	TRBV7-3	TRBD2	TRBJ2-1	TGTGCCAGCAGCTGGGGTGGAGCTTCTAGCGGGAGGGCCCAGTTCTTC	CASSWGGASSGRAQFF
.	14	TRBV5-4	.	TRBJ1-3	TGTGCCAGCAGCCGCACCGGGACCGAAAACACCATATATTTT	CASSRTGTENTIYF
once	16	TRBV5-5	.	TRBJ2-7	TGTGCCAGCAGCTTGTTTAGCTGGGGAAGCTCCTACGAGCAGTACTTC	CASSLFSWGSSYEQYF
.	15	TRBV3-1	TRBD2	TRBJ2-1	TGTGCCAGCAGCCGAGCGGCTAGCGGGAACAATGAGCAGTTCTTC	CASSRAASGNNEQFF
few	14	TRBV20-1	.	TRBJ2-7	TGCAGTGCGCGTTCTAGCGTACCCTCCTACGAGCAGTACTTC	CSARSSVPSYEQYF
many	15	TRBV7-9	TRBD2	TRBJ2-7	TGTGCCAGCAGCCACCCTAGCGGGAGTTCGTACGAGCAGTACTTC	CASSHPSGSSYEQYF
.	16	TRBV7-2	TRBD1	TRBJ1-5	TGTGCCAGCAGCTACCTTGGACAGGGGGCAACTCAGCCCCAGCATTTT	CASSYLGQGATQPQHF
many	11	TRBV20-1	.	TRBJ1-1	TGCAGTGTTCAGGGTCGGACTGAAGCTTTCTTT	CSVQGRTEAFF
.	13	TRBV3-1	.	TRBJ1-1	TGTGCCAGCAGCCCGAGGGCGGACACTGAAGCTTTCTTT	CASSPRADTEAFF
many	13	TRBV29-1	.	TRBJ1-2	TGCAGCGTTGGGGGGCCCACCCTCTATGGCTACACCTTC	CSVGGPTLYGYTF
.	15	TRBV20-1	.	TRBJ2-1	TGCAGTGCTAGTGTTCTGGCGGGTCCCTACAATGAGCAGTTCTTC	CSASVLAGPYNEQFF
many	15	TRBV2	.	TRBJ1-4	TGTGCCAGCTACGAATGGGCCCTTGGAGGCGAAAAACTGTTTTTT	CASYEWALGGEKLFF
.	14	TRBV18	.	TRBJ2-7	TGTGCCAGCTCACGGGGGCCGGGGGCGTACGAGCAGTACTTC	CASSRGPGAYEQYF
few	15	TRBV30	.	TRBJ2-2	TGTGCCTGGAGACAAAAGGACACCGACACCGGGGAGCTGTTTTTT	CAWRQKDTDTGELFF
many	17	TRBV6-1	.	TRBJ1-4	TGTGCCAGCAGTGAGAGCCGGGACGTCCCCCGGAATGAAAAACTGTTTTTT	CASSESRDVPRNEKLFF
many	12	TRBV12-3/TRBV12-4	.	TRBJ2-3	TGTGCCAGCAGCTTAGCCGTGAATACGCAGTATTTT	CASSLAVNTQYF
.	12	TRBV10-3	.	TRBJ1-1	TGTGCCATCAGAAGCGGGAACACTGAAGCTTTCTTT	CAIRSGNTEAFF
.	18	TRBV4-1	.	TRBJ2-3	TGCGCCAGCAGCCCCAACCCTAGCCAACCTACCTCAACAGATACGCAGTATTTT	CASSPNPSQPTSTDTQYF
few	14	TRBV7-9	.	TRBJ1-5	TGTGCCAGCAGCTCAGGGACACCCGGTTCGGCCCAGCATTTT	CASSSGTPGSAQHF
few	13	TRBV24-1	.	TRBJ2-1	TGTGCCACCAGTGAAACGGTATACAATGAGCAGTTCTTC	CATSETVYNEQFF
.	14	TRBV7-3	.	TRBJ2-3	TGTGCCAGCAGCTTAGGGCGGGGAGCAGATACGCAGTATTTT	CASSLGRGADTQYF
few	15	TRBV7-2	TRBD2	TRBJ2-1	TGTGCCAGCAGCTCAGGACTAGCGACGTACAATGAGCAGTTCTTC	CASSSGLATYNEQFF
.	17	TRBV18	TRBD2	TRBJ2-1	TGTGCCAGCTCACCACCGGGACTAGCGGGAGTGGGAAATGAGCAGTTCTTC	CASSPPGLAGVGNEQFF
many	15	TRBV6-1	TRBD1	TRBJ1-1	TGTGCCAGCAGGGGGCAGGGGGTGGGGGACACTGAAGCTTTCTTT	CASRGQGVGDTEAFF
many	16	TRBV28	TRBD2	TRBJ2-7	TGTGCCAGCAGTTTACTAGGGCTAGCGGGTAACTACGAGCAGTACTTC	CASSLLGLAGNYEQYF
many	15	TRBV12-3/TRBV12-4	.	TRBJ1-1	TGTGCCAGCAGTACCCGAGCGGCGATGAACACTGAAGCTTTCTTT	CASSTRAAMNTEAFF
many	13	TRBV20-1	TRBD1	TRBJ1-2	TGCAGTGCTTCGACAGGGCTCAGCTATGGCTACACCTTC	CSASTGLSYGYTF
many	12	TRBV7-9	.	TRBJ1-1	TGTGCCAGCAGCTTAGGGTTCACTGAAGCTTTCTTT	CASSLGFTEAFF
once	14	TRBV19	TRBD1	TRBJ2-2	TGTGCCAGTAACGACAGGGGAGAGACCGGGGAGCTGTTTTTT	CASNDRGETGELFF
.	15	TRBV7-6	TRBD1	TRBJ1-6	TGTGCCAGCAGCACGGGGGACAGTGATAATTCACCCCTCCACTTT	CASSTGDSDNSPLHF
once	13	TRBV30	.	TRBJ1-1	TGTGCCTGGAGTCGGGGTGGGAACACTGAAGCTTTCTTT	CAWSRGGNTEAFF
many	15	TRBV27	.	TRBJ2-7	TGTGCCAGCAGAAAGACGATTCTTAGTCGCTCCGAGCAGTACTTC	CASRKTILSRSEQYF
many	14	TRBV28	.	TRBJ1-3	TGTGCCAGCAGTGCGCCGAGCTCTGGAAACACCATATATTTT	CASSAPSSGNTIYF
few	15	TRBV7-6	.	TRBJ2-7	TGTGCCAGCAGCTTGGGGGCACCCCATCTCAACGAGCAGTACTTC	CASSLGAPHLNEQYF
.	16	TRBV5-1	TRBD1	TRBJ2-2	TGCGCCAGCAGCTTGATCGTGCAGGGGGCGGCCGGGGAGCTGTTTTTT	CASSLIVQGAAGELFF
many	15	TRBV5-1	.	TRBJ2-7	TGCGCCAGCAGCTTGGTTAGTGGCAATTCCGTCGAGCAGTACTTC	CASSLVSGNSVEQYF
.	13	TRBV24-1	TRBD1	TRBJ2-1	TGTGCCACCAGTGATCCCGGTGGGACAGTTCTGTTCTTC	CATSDPGGTVLFF
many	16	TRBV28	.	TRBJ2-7	TGTGCCAGCAGTTTCGATTCCGGGGCGCCCCACTACGAGCAGTACTTC	CASSFDSGAPHYEQYF
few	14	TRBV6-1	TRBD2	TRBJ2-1	TGTGCCAGCAGAGCCAGCGGGAGTTACAATGAGCAGTTCTTC	CASRASGSYNEQFF
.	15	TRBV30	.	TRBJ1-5	TGTGCCTGGAGTGTAGGGGACTATAGCAATCAGCCCCAGCATTTT	CAWSVGDYSNQPQHF
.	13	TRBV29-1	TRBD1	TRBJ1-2	TGCAGCGTAACAGGGGACTGGGTCTATGGCTACACCTTC	CSVTGDWVYGYTF
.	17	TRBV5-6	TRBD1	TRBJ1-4	TGTGCCAGCAGCCTACGTCCCGGGACAGGGTTTCGGGAAAAACTGTTTTTT	CASSLRPGTGFREKLFF
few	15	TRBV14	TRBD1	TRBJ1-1	TGTGCCAGCAGCCAAACAGGGGGTCTGAACACTGAAGCTTTCTTT	CASSQTGGLNTEAFF
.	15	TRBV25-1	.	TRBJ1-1	TGTGCCAGCAGTAAAGGACAGATCGTCAACACTGAAGCTTTCTTT	CASSKGQIVNTEAFF
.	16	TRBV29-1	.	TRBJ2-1	TGCAGCGTTGAAGCCCGGGGAGACGGATCGTACAATGAGCAGTTCTTC	CSVEARGDGSYNEQFF